These 32 T cell receptor beta chains originate from one sample sequenced in a study of vaccination effects on CD4 cells after COVID-19 (dated by TCRdb to 2021 to 2024). The receptor library was made with the immunoSEQ multiplex PCR assay. TCRdb provides this immuneACCESS table in a form limited to in-frame rearrangements. Some clones are lacking; in checked studies, under half of them reflect an unresolved V gene, and why the rest are absent is not known. The sample contains tens of thousands of clones, roughly 70% of them found a single time. The ten biggest clones cover roughly 24% of the sample. In the ViraFEST assay, PBMC were stimulated with viral peptide pools, and antigen-specific CD4+ T cell clonotypes were then identified by expansion using TCR sequencing. After approximately eleven days of culture, CD4+ T cells were isolated with the EasySep CD4+ T cell isolation kit. Healthy vaccine recipients had no prior SARS-CoV-2 infection, confirmed by negative nucleocapsid antibodies before and after vaccination.

Antigens of these TCRs are unknown. Material: CD4+ T cells from PBMCs cultured with HCoV-OC43 spike peptides, obtained before COVID-19 vaccination. The cell subset or site label, read with the paper, signifies: HCoV-OC43 spike overlapping peptide pool stimulation. These TCRs come from a human donor who received a COVID-19 vaccine.

The sample holds a few counts of this clone. The chain joins TRBV2 to TRBJ2-7, with 7 bases aligning to TRBD1. V lost 7 bases, J lost 0 bases, and 3 bases stayed unmatched. Germline V gives CDR1 SNHLY, CDR2 FYNNEI. CDR3 size: 13 residues. The CDR3 coding sequence is TGTGCCAGCATGACAGGGTACTCCTACGAGCAGTACTTC. Protein sequence: CASMTGYSYEQYF.

The chain is built from TRBV19 and TRBJ2-7, with D possibly TRBD2 on 6 matching bases. CDR1 is LNHDA and CDR2 is SQIVND in the germline V gene (reference sequence). This CDR3 spans 16 amino acids. V was shortened by 6 bases and J by 0 bases, with 18 bases between the two germline ends. The CDR3 loop reads CASSDPGGAFSYEQYF. In DNA, the CDR3 is TGTGCCAGTAGCGACCCCGGCGGGGCATTCTCCTACGAGCAGTACTTC.

The V gene is TRBV19, the J gene TRBJ1-2; maybe TRBD1 (5 bases). This CDR3 comprises 12 residues. V lost 3 bases to trimming and J lost 7 bases, with 9 bases between them. Per the germline V gene, CDR1 is LNHDA and CDR2 is SQIVND (reference sequence). The CDR3 DNA is TGTGCCAGTAGTATCCGGGGGAGTGGCTACACCTTC. Its protein product is CASSIRGSGYTF.

J is TRBJ1-6 and V is TRBV6-2 or TRBV6-3; the D gene is possibly TRBD1 (5 bases). V dropped 2 bases and J dropped 10 bases, with 12 bases sitting between them. This CDR3 comprises 14 residues. Germline CDR1 and CDR2: MNHEY and SVGEGT. The CDR3 region has the DNA TGTGCCAGCAGTTACGTCGAGGGGAGCTCACCCCTCCACTTT. This encodes CASSYVEGSSPLHF.

The chain recombines TRBV19 with TRBJ2-7; 11 positions match TRBD1. CDR1 and CDR2 from the germline V gene are LNHDA and SQIVND (reference sequence). The CDR3 is 15 amino acids. J lost 7 bases, V lost 3 bases, and 8 bases had no gene match. CDR3 nucleotide sequence: TGTGCCAGTAGTATGGTGGGACAGGGGGTATCTGAGCAGTACTTC. Protein: CASSMVGQGVSEQYF. The entire variable domain, with the rest obtained from reference TRBV19 and TRBJ2-7, is as follows: DGGITQSPKYLFRKEGQNVTLSCEQNLNHDAMYWYRQDPGQGLRLIYYSQIVNDFQKGDIAEGYSVSREKKESFPLTVTSAQKNPTAFYLCASSMVGQGVSEQYFGPGTRLTVT.

The sample holds one count of this clone. The chain joins TRBV7-9 to TRBJ2-7; 10 bases agree with TRBD2. This CDR3 region has 15 residues. Per the germline V gene, CDR1 is SEHNR and CDR2 is FQNEAQ (reference sequence). Losses at the gene ends were 1 base for V and 5 bases for J; bases not matched to a gene: 5. CDR3 in amino acids: CASSLGSSGGNEQYF. The DNA of the CDR3 is TGTGCCAGCAGCTTAGGATCTAGCGGGGGAAACGAGCAGTACTTC.

This chain connects TRBV11-2 to TRBJ1-4; 9 nucleotides line up with TRBD1. The germline V gene encodes CDR1 SGHAT and CDR2 FQNNGV. V trimming: 3 bases; J trimming: 7 bases; junction bases outside the gene matches: 6. The CDR3 is made up of 15 amino acids. The DNA for the CDR3 is TGTGCCAGCAGCTTTGGGACAGGGAGAGGTGAAAAACTGTTTTTT. This translates into CASSFGTGRGEKLFF.

The chain carries TRBV3-1 (or the pseudogene TRBV3-2) and TRBJ2-3; D ambiguous. The germline V and J ends were trimmed by 4 bases and 3 bases, with 8 bases remaining between them. CDR3 length: 13 amino acids. Germline V CDR1 and CDR2: LGHDT, YNNKEL (reference sequence). This chain's CDR3 is CASSLLGTDTQYF. The DNA for the CDR3 is TGTGCCAGCAGCCTGCTGGGGACAGATACGCAGTATTTT.

This clone appeared a few times. This rearrangement joins TRBV7-2 to TRBJ2-7; 8 bases match TRBD1. Germline V gene data show CDR1 as SGHTA and CDR2 as FQGNSA. With V trimmed by 4 bases and J by 4 bases, 3 bases remained unmatched. This CDR3 contains 13 residues. The CDR3 bases are TGTGCCAGCAGCTACCGACAGGGGTACGAGCAGTACTTC. Its translation is CASSYRQGYEQYF.

J is TRBJ2-7 and V is TRBV18; D could derive from TRBD1 or TRBD2 (6 bases each). CDR1 KGHSH and CDR2 LQKENI come from the germline V gene. The CDR3 loop spans 17 amino acids. The V end was cut by 0 bases, the J end by 3 bases, with 18 bases between. CDR3 protein: CASSPPKRGAGNYEQYF. For the CDR3, the DNA is TGTGCCAGCTCACCACCCAAAAGGGGGGCGGGCAACTACGAGCAGTACTTC.

V is TRBV18 and J is TRBJ1-3, with D possibly matching TRBD1 (6 bases). Trimming left V 3 bases short and J 4 bases short, with 7 bases between. Germline V lookup: CDR1 KGHSH, CDR2 LQKENI. The CDR3 covers 13 residues. The DNA of the CDR3 is TGTGCCAGCTCACCGGGACAAGGAAACACCATATATTTT. Protein product: CASSPGQGNTIYF.

The V gene is TRBV10-3, the J gene TRBJ2-4, with D unclear. The CDR3 runs to 18 residues. V shed 3 bases and J shed 0 bases, with 18 bases lying between them. Germline V gene sequence: CDR1 ENHRY, CDR2 SYGVKD. CDR3 in DNA: TGTGCCATCAGTGACTCCACACAGCCGAGCCCAGCCAAAAACATTCAGTACTTC. Amino acid sequence: CAISDSTQPSPAKNIQYF.

This clone was seen a handful of times. The rearrangement uses TRBV21-1 and TRBJ2-7; TRBD2, as called in the table, went unchecked against the DNA. TRBV21-1 has pseudogene status. The CDR3 runs 15 residues. Here the CDR3 DNA reads TGTGCCCCCCGGACGGCGGGAGAGGGCTCCTACGAGCAGTACTTC. Translated: CAPRTAGEGSYEQYF.

This clone has more than one count but fewer than ten. The chain employs TRBV4-1 and TRBJ2-2; D is ambiguous. CDR1 is MGHRA, CDR2 YSYEKL, per germline. V gave up 2 bases and J gave up 0 bases, with 13 bases separating them. CDR3 length: 17 residues. The CDR3 DNA reads as TGCGCCAGCAGCCAAACCGACCGAGCTCCGAACACCGGGGAGCTGTTTTTT. Protein sequence: CASSQTDRAPNTGELFF.

This rearrangement joins TRBV5-4 to TRBJ2-5, with TRBD2 matching 10 bases. Trimming took 4 bases from V and 1 from J; bases not matched to a gene: 10. CDR1 and CDR2 from the germline V gene are SGHNT and YYREEE (reference sequence). The CDR3 consists of 17 residues. CDR3 nucleotides: TGTGCCAGCAGCCCCGAACCAGGACTAGCGGTCCAAGAGACCCAGTACTTC. This translates into CASSPEPGLAVQETQYF.

This clone was observed once. This chain connects TRBV3-1 (or the pseudogene TRBV3-2) to TRBJ1-3; no clear D. CDR1 is LGHDT, CDR2 YNNKEL, per germline (reference sequence). CDR3 size: 14 residues. V lost 1 base and J lost 2, with 6 bases in between. The CDR3 is CASSQVYAGNTIYF. CDR3 nucleotides: TGTGCCAGCAGCCAAGTTTACGCTGGAAACACCATATATTTT.

The rearrangement links TRBV28 to TRBJ1-2; D may be TRBD1 (6 bases). Germline-derived CDR1 and CDR2 are MDHEN and SYDVKM. V lost 6 bases and J lost 5, with 10 bases in between. This CDR3 has 12 amino acids. Here the CDR3 reads CASSPGDYGYTF. As DNA, the CDR3 is TGTGCCAGCAGCCCAGGGGATTATGGCTACACCTTC.

The chain carries TRBV29-1 and TRBJ2-1, with 10 bases fitting TRBD1. Germline lookup yields CDR1 SQVTM and CDR2 ANQGSEA. CDR3 length: 15 amino acids. J lost 3 bases, V lost 7 bases, and 9 bases had no gene match. In nucleotides, the CDR3 is TGCAGCGGCACACCGGGACAGGGGATCTACAATGAGCAGTTCTTC. Encoded protein: CSGTPGQGIYNEQFF.

The chain employs TRBV28 and TRBJ1-5; D not resolved. Germline CDR1 MDHEN, CDR2 SYDVKM. The CDR3 consists of 14 residues. Trimming stripped 6 bases from V and 0 bases from J, with 9 bases between. The CDR3 DNA reads as TGTGCCAGCAGCCGACAAGATAGCAATCAGCCCCAGCATTTT. This sequence encodes CASSRQDSNQPQHF.

The chain recombines TRBV3-1 (or the pseudogene TRBV3-2) with TRBJ1-3; D ambiguous. The V end was cut by 0 bases, the J end by 0 bases, with 6 bases between. The CDR3 has 15 amino acids. CDR1 and CDR2 (germline): LGHDT, YNNKEL (reference sequence). The CDR3 DNA sequence: TGTGCCAGCAGCCAAGAGAGGATCTCTGGAAACACCATATATTTT. Translated: CASSQERISGNTIYF.

The chain has TRBV4-2 and TRBJ1-5; 7 bases agree with TRBD1. There are 14 residues in the CDR3. Germline CDR1 and CDR2: LGHNA and YNFKEQ. Trimming removed 3 bases from V and 4 bases from J; junction bases left unmatched: 3. CDR3 nucleotides: TGTGCCAGCAGCCAGACAGGGTCTAATCAGCCCCAGCATTTT. Translation: CASSQTGSNQPQHF.

This clone was picked up a small number of times. For the CDR3, the DNA is TGTGCCAGCAGCTTGAACACCGGGGAGCTGTTTTTT. Translating it yields CASSLNTGELFF. The rearrangement links TRBV5-5 to TRBJ2-2; D is ambiguous. The CDR3 spans 12 residues. The V gene lost 1 base and the J gene lost 2 bases, with 0 bases spanning the gap. CDR1 is SGHKS, CDR2 YYEKEE, per germline (reference sequence). Based on the CDR3 plus reference TRBV5-5 and TRBJ2-2, the full variable domain is DAGVTQSPTHLIKTRGQQVTLRCSPISGHKSVSWYQQVLGQGPQFIFQYYEKEERGRGNFPDRFSARQFPNYSSELNVNALLLGDSALYLCASSLNTGELFFGEGSRLTVL.

The chain combines TRBV5-1 with TRBJ1-1; D possibly corresponds to TRBD1 (5 bases). V dropped 6 bases and J dropped 2 bases, with 14 bases sitting between them. This CDR3 region has 14 residues. Germline values: CDR1 SGHRS, CDR2 YFSETQ. The CDR3 nucleotides read TGCGCCAGCACTGAACCTCAGGGTAACACTGAAGCTTTCTTT. Its translation: CASTEPQGNTEAFF.

This chain connects TRBV15 to TRBJ2-5; possibly TRBD2 for D (6 bases). Per germline, CDR1 LNHNV and CDR2 YYDKDF (reference sequence). The CDR3 extends over 15 amino acids. V was pared by 5 bases and J by 7 bases, with 20 bases between. DNA for the CDR3: TGTGCCACCAGCCGAGGGGAAGGTGGGGGGAGGACCCAGTACTTC. Translation: CATSRGEGGGRTQYF.

V usage is TRBV3-1 (or the pseudogene TRBV3-2) and J usage is TRBJ1-1; 7 bases align to TRBD1. Trimming at V came to 5 bases and at J to 6 bases, leaving 9 bases not matched to a gene. Looked up from germline, CDR1 is LGHDT and CDR2 is YNNKEL (reference sequence). The CDR3 loop spans 14 amino acids. CDR3 sequence (DNA): TGTGCCAGCAGCTTCAACACAGGGGCGGCTGAAGCTTTCTTT. Amino acid sequence: CASSFNTGAAEAFF.

In this sample, this clone turned up a few times. The CDR3: CASSLPGQGRDTQYF. In DNA form, the CDR3 reads TGTGCCAGCAGCCTCCCCGGACAGGGGAGAGATACGCAGTATTTT. The gene calls are TRBV5-6 and TRBJ2-3, with 9 bases identical to TRBD1. CDR3 length: 15 residues. The V and J ends lost 4 bases and 5 bases, in that order; junction bases with no gene match: 8. Germline lookup yields CDR1 SGHDT and CDR2 YYEEEE.

The V call is TRBV27, the J call TRBJ2-6, with D unclear. The CDR3 contains 13 residues. V lost 5 bases and J lost 1, with 3 bases in between. Germline loops: CDR1 MNHEY, CDR2 SMNVEV (reference sequence). In DNA form, the CDR3 reads TGTGCCAGCAGTCCGTCTGGGGCCAACGTCCTGACTTTC. It translates to CASSPSGANVLTF.

This clone occurred a few times. V gene TRBV24-1 combines with J gene TRBJ1-1; D not certain. This CDR3 has 14 amino acids. Germline assignment: CDR1 KGHDR and CDR2 SFDVKD. V lost 3 bases and J lost 1, with 8 bases in between. The CDR3 DNA reads TGTGCCACCAGTGATGTAGGAGCGAACACTGAAGCTTTCTTT. Translating it yields CATSDVGANTEAFF.

There are a few counts of this clone. This chain links TRBV6-6 with TRBJ2-7, with 8 bases aligning to TRBD1. CDR3 length: 14 amino acids. With 4 bases clipped from V and 1 base from J, the junction kept 3 bases outside the gene matches. Looked up from germline, CDR1 is MNHNY and CDR2 is SVGAGI (reference sequence). The CDR3: CASSSGQGSYEQYF. The CDR3 nucleotides are TGTGCCAGCAGTTCCGGACAGGGTTCCTACGAGCAGTACTTC.

The gene calls are TRBV7-8 and TRBJ1-4; tentatively, D is TRBD1 (6 bases). V was trimmed by 4 bases and J by 8 bases, leaving 20 bases between them. The CDR3 has 16 residues. Germline V CDR1 and CDR2: SGHVS, FQNEAQ. The CDR3 sequence is CASSSARTEIYEKLFF. The DNA for the CDR3 is TGTGCCAGCAGCTCCGCCCGGACAGAGATATACGAAAAACTGTTTTTT.

The chain is built from TRBV5-1 and TRBJ1-3, with a tentative D call TRBD1 (5 bases). Germline lookup yields CDR1 SGHRS and CDR2 YFSETQ. The germline V and J ends were trimmed by 0 bases and 3 bases, with 7 bases remaining between them. This CDR3 has 14 residues. The CDR3 loop reads CASSLAGNGNTIYF. The CDR3 DNA is TGCGCCAGCAGCTTGGCAGGGAATGGAAACACCATATATTTT.

The chain couples TRBV28 to TRBJ2-3, with 8 bases fitting TRBD2. Unmatched junction bases numbered 5, after V lost 3 bases and J lost 6 bases. From germline, CDR1 is MDHEN and CDR2 SYDVKM. The CDR3 runs 14 residues. CDR3 loop: CASSFAGGLDTQYF. CDR3 bases: TGTGCCAGCAGTTTCGCGGGAGGACTCGATACGCAGTATTTT.